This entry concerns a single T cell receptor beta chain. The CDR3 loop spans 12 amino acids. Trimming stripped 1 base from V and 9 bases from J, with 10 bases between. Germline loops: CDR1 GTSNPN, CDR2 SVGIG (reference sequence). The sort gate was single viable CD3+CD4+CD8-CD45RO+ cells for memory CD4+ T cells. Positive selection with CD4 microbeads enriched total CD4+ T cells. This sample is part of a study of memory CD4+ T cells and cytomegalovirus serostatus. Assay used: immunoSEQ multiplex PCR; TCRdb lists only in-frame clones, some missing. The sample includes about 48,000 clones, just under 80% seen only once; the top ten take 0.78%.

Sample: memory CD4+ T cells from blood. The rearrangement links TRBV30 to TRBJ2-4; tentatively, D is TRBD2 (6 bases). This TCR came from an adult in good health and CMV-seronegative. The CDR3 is CAWSAGVGIQYF. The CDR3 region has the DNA TGTGCCTGGAGTGCGGGAGTGGGCATTCAGTACTTC.